This record covers a single TCR beta chain. Its antigen is not yet known. One base away there is no much larger clone; base qualities are not given. The data belong to a study of shared clonotypes between healthy human individuals (dated by TCRdb to the early 2020s). General notes on the study: The cohort included three men and two women between 18 and 49 years of age. Per donor, three plates each were used for CD4 naive and CD4 memory, two for CD8 naive, and one for CD8 memory. The study deeply sequenced blood TCR repertoires of 5 or 6 healthy adults to estimate repertoire size and the extent of clonotype sharing between individuals. To increase sequencing depth and limit assay-specific biases, TCR repertoire library preparation and sequencing were carried out by different laboratories using diverse techniques. Between about 0.94 and 8.9 billion PBMCs per donor were obtained by leukapheresis.

The V and J ends are trimmed by 5 bases and 0 bases, leaving 13 bases between them. In the germline V gene, CDR1 corresponds to SGHVS and CDR2 to FQNEAQ. Reading from cysteine to phenylalanine, the CDR3 counts 15 amino acids. Only CDR3 DNA remains: 45 bases, in frame from the first base. TCR CDR3 regions were amplified from genomic DNA by multiplex PCR using the deep immunoSEQ assay. Extracted genomic DNA from each cell subset was distributed evenly across all wells of several immunoSEQ 96-well plates, and each plate was treated as a replicate. For sorted subsets, around 0.2 ug genomic DNA, equal to 25,000 to 35,000 T cell genomes, was loaded into each replicate PCR. The purified libraries were quantified using a Qubit 3.0 fluorometer, sized with a Bioanalyzer 2100, and then quantified again using the KAPA Library Quantification kit. A separate single-read 150-cycle Illumina NextSeq 550 flow cell was used to sequence each immunoSEQ 96-well plate. The paper's processing steps were these. Because only junctional sequences without quality scores were contained in the immunoSEQ output, filtering matching that applied to full-length reads could not be performed. Sequences were annotated with PyIR, a Python wrapper for IgBLAST v1.9, and V/J genes and CDR3 were assigned using IMGT germline references. Any read was removed if the V/J assignment was weak (E-value above 1e-6), the CDR3 was missing, or the read contained stop codons, out-of-frame junctions, or ambiguous translated residues. V3J clonotypes were defined by identical inferred V gene, J gene, and CDR3 amino acid sequence. Percentage overlap between repertoires was calculated by dividing the number of shared unique clonotypes by the size of the smaller repertoire. Repertoire richness was assessed with RTK rarefaction, the Chao1 estimator, and Recon v2.1 estimates of unobserved clonotypes. OLGA was used to compute generation probabilities for all TCRbeta clonotypes that the gDNA method yielded from four donors. This immuneACCESS table, as held by TCRdb, lists in-frame sequences with V and J called but not all clones. Of the missing ones, under half trace to an unresolved V gene in checked studies; the others have no known cause. That table furnishes V, J and clone size, whereas the DNA furnished D and trimming. This sample comprises under 2.5 million clones, around 92% of them detected only once. The ten largest clones capture 0.37% of the sample.

Healthy HIV-negative adults with no recently reported acute infections or vaccinations were included as donors. Every donor was a Caucasian adult residing in Nashville, Tennessee, USA. Magnetic negative selection was used to enrich CD4+ T cells, after which naive cells were positively selected on CD45RA and the negative fraction became the memory subset. Blood was obtained by leukapheresis, after which PBMCs were separated by Ficoll-Histopaque density gradient centrifugation and cryopreserved in liquid nitrogen vapor phase. Analytical flow cytometry was used to check the purity and quantity of each magnetically sorted T cell population. Each sorted fraction had its genomic DNA isolated and then quantified by UV absorbance on a Nanodrop 2000c. What the work shows at the level of the full study, not this receptor alone: Because the study included only a small number of donors, the genetic and exposure-history diversity represented was limited. Pairwise subsampling led to the expectation that sequencing depth would affect the degree of clonotype sharing among donors. Even with the large sequencing depth, rarefaction of the sorted-subset datasets indicated that sequencing was incomplete. Sampling was limited to blood, and TCR repertoires in tissue likely differ from TCR repertoires in blood. Compared with non-shared clonotypes, the clonotypes found in all four sorted-subset donors had higher generation probabilities. Sharing across a few donors was observed for around 4.8% of naive CD4, under 4% of naive CD8, around 2.5% of memory CD4, and over 0.3% of memory CD8 clonotypes. Estimated clonotype richness was generally larger for naive than for memory subsets.

The chain employs TRBV7-8 and TRBJ2-5; TRBD2 could be the D gene, as 5 bases match. This TCR was sampled from a man younger than 30 in good health. Some clones in this sample may be carry-over from other donors' samples. Material for sequencing was naive CD4+ T cells from PBMCs. Per the publication, the cell subset or site label means: CD45RA+ positively selected. CDR3 region: CASSPLGGYQETQYF. Here is the DNA: TGTGCCAGCAGCCCCCTTGGCGGGTACCAAGAGACCCAGTACTTC. Outside the CDR3, residues come from the reference TRBV7-8 and TRBJ2-5 proteins, so the full variable domain is: GAGVSQSPRYKVAKRGQDVALRCDPISGHVSLFWYQQALGQGPEFLTYFQNEAQLDKSGLPSDRFFAERPEGSVSTLKIQRTQQEDSAVYLCASSPLGGYQETQYFGPGTRLLVL.